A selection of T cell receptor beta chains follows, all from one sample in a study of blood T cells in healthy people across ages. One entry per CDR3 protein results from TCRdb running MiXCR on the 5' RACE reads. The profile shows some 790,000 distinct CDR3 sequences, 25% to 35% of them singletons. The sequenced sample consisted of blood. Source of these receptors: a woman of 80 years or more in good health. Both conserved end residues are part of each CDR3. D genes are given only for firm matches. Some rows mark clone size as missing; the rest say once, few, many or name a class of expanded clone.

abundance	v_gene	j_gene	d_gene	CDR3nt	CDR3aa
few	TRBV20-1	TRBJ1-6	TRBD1	TGCAGTGCTAGAGATCGATGGACAGGGTCATCCTATAATTCACCCCTCCACTTT	CSARDRWTGSSYNSPLHF
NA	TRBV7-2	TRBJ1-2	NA	TGTGCCAGCAGCACACGACAGAGGACAGCTAACTGTGGCTACACCTTC	CASSTRQRTANCGYTF
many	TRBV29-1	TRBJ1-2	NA	TGCAGCGTCGATGCAGGACCTAACTTTAACTATGGCTACACCTTC	CSVDAGPNFNYGYTF
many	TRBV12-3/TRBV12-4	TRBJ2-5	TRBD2	TGTGCCAGCAGTTCAGTACCGGGACTAGCAAGCGGAGAGACCCAGTACTTC	CASSSVPGLASGETQYF
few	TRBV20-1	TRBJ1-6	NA	TGCAGTGCGGGGAGACAGAATTCACCCCTCCACTTT	CSAGRQNSPLHF
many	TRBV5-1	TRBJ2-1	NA	TGCGCCAGCAGCTTGGAGGGCCGCTCCTACAATGAGCAGTTCTTC	CASSLEGRSYNEQFF
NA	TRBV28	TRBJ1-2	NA	TGTGCCAGCAGGCCCATGAAAGGGACGCCTACTAACTATGGCTACACCTTC	CASRPMKGTPTNYGYTF
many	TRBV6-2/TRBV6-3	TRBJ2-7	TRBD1	TGTGCCAGCAGTCGAGGACAGGGGAGAACCTACGAGCAGTACTTC	CASSRGQGRTYEQYF
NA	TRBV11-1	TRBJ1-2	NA	TGTGCCAGCGGCCCTCCGCACACCTTC	CASGPPHTF
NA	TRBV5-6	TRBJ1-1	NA	TGTGCCAGCAGCTTGGGGCGGGGGAATAGGAACACTGAAGCTTTCTTT	CASSLGRGNRNTEAFF
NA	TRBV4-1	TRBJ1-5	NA	TGCGCCAACAGCCTTGAGATGAATCAGCCCCAGCATTTT	CANSLEMNQPQHF
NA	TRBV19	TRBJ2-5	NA	TGTGCCAGTGAGGACAGCCGAGTCAAAGAGACCCAGTACTTC	CASEDSRVKETQYF
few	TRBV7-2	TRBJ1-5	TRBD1	TGTGCCAGCAGCTTCACACAGGGGGCGGATCAGCCCCAGCATTTT	CASSFTQGADQPQHF
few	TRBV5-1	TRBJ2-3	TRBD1	TGCGCCAGCAGCTTGGCAGGGGGTATTGTGACAGATACGCAGTATTTT	CASSLAGGIVTDTQYF
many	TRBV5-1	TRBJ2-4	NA	TGCGCCAGCAGCTTGGCGTCAGGGCAGAAAAACATTCAGTACTTC	CASSLASGQKNIQYF
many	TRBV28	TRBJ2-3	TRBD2	TGTGCCAGCAGACGGAGCGGGGGTAGGGCAGATACGCAGTATTTT	CASRRSGGRADTQYF
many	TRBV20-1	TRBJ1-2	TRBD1	TGCAGTGCTAGAGAGAGGCACCCGGGACAGGGACTTCGGGGTGGCTACACCTTC	CSARERHPGQGLRGGYTF